Shown below are 16 T cell receptor beta chains from a single sample sequenced in a study of T cell repertoires in cytomegalovirus infection (dated by TCRdb to the late 2010s). The sequencer listed for this sample is Illumina HiSeq 1500. TCRdb's own reprocessing of the public reads used fastp at Q25 and MiXCR and kept productive beta chains. Every entry covers one CDR3 protein and lists the most common genes and DNA from its rows. Recorded for this sample are around 260,000 distinct CDR3 sequences; approximately 9.1% of them occurred a single time. Jointly, the top ten make up roughly 16% of the sample. Material: PBMCs. The receptors were gathered from a human donor in good health (CMV status not recorded). Some clones in this sample may be carry-over from other donors' samples.

This clonotype has only a few counts. The chain couples TRBV29-1 to TRBJ1-2, with unresolved D. Germline CDR1 reads SQVTM; CDR2 reads ANQGSEA. There are 10 residues in the CDR3. V was cut by 3 bases and J by 7 bases, with 6 bases left in between. This CDR3 reads CSVDRSGYTF. CDR3 nucleotide sequence: TGCAGCGTTGACAGGTCTGGCTACACCTTC.

This clonotype showed up many times. The rearrangement links TRBV7-2 to TRBJ1-4; 8 nucleotides agree with TRBD1. Trimming at V came to 5 bases and at J to 5 bases, leaving 7 bases not matched to a gene. Germline assignment: CDR1 SGHTA and CDR2 FQGNSA. This CDR3 spans 15 amino acids. The CDR3 DNA is TGTGCCAGCAGCCAAAGCAGGGGGCGAAATGAAAAACTGTTTTTT. This codes for CASSQSRGRNEKLFF.

This clonotype was seen ten or more times. The junction does not match germline at one end; this may be a read error. This chain connects TRBV12-3 or TRBV12-4 to TRBJ2-3; 10 nucleotides match TRBD2. The CDR3 consists of 15 residues. CDR3 coding DNA: TGTGCCAGCAGTTCTAGCGGGAGCTTAAGGGATACGCAGTATTTC. This sequence encodes CASSSSGSLRDTQYF.

This clonotype was detected many times. The chain employs TRBV7-8 and TRBJ2-5; TRBD1 aligns across 9 bases. The CDR3 totals 15 residues. With V trimmed by 5 bases and J by 3 bases, 7 bases remained unmatched. Germline loops: CDR1 SGHVS, CDR2 FQNEAQ. DNA for the CDR3: TGTGCCAGCAGCCCAGGGACAGGGACGAAAGAGACCCAGTACTTC. This codes for CASSPGTGTKETQYF.

This clonotype has a count of ten or more. The chain uses TRBV7-2 and TRBJ1-4; D is ambiguous. Germline V gene lookup returns CDR1 SGHTA and CDR2 FQGNSA. The CDR3 spans 13 residues. Between the trimmed V and J ends, which lost 5 bases and 7 bases, there was a span of 11 bases. DNA of the CDR3: TGTGCCAGCAGCCCCTTAAAAAGTGAAAAACTGTTTTTT. Translating gives CASSPLKSEKLFF.

This clonotype was picked up a small number of times. V usage is TRBV20-1 and J usage is TRBJ2-2, with D perhaps TRBD2 (6 bases). The CDR3 extends over 15 amino acids. The V end was cut by 3 bases, the J end by 4 bases, with 15 bases between. The germline V gene has CDR1 DFQATT and CDR2 SNEGSKA (reference sequence). For the CDR3, the DNA is TGCAGTGCTAGGGCCGGGAGTCGGGTCACCGGGGAGCTGTTTTTT. It codes for CSARAGSRVTGELFF.

This clonotype was seen ten or more times. The chain recombines TRBV28 with TRBJ1-5; no reliable D call. The CDR3 contains 12 residues. The V and J ends lost 6 bases and 9 bases respectively, with 12 bases between them. Per germline, CDR1 MDHEN and CDR2 SYDVKM. Written as DNA, the CDR3 is TGTGCCAGCAGAGCCGGGCCCCCGCCCCAGCATTTT. It translates to CASRAGPPPQHF.

At least ten counts were recorded for this clonotype. This sequence joins TRBV7-2 and TRBJ1-5; D gene uncertain. The V end lost 2 bases, the J end lost 6 bases, and 8 bases lay between the germline ends. This CDR3 comprises 13 residues. The V gene's germline CDR1 is SGHTA and CDR2 FQGNSA. CDR3 amino acids: CASSLNSGQPQHF. CDR3 DNA: TGTGCCAGCAGCTTAAATTCCGGTCAGCCCCAGCATTTT.

Only a few counts were recorded for this clonotype. The rearrangement uses TRBV2 and TRBJ1-2, with 8 nucleotides matching TRBD1. CDR1 SNHLY and CDR2 FYNNEI come from the germline V gene. The CDR3 contains 12 residues. In DNA, the CDR3 is TGTATATTTACAGGGGGAGGAAATGGCTACACCTTC. Translated, it gives CIFTGGGNGYTF.

This clonotype was seen many times. The rearrangement joins TRBV7-2 to TRBJ1-1, with D possibly TRBD1 on 5 matching bases. The ends were cut back, 5 bases at V and 3 bases at J, with 13 bases in the middle. The CDR3 covers 14 residues. Germline assignment: CDR1 SGHTA and CDR2 FQGNSA. The CDR3 loop reads CASSEIPGHTEAFF. The CDR3 nucleotides are TGTGCCAGCAGCGAAATCCCGGGGCACACTGAAGCTTTCTTT.

This clonotype was recorded many times. The CDR3, as DNA: TGTGCCAGCAGCTTAGCCCGCGGGGGGCGGAGGGAGACCCAGTACTTC. Amino acids: CASSLARGGRRETQYF. The genes are TRBV7-2 and TRBJ2-5; 8 nucleotides agree with TRBD2. The CDR3 length is 16 residues. Unmatched junction bases numbered 8, after V lost 0 bases and J lost 5 bases. Germline CDR1 SGHTA, CDR2 FQGNSA. Together with reference TRBV7-2 and TRBJ2-5, the CDR3 gives the full variable domain: GAGVSQSPSNKVTEKGKDVELRCDPISGHTALYWYRQSLGQGLEFLIYFQGNSAPDKSGLPSDRFSAERTGGSVSTLTIQRTQQEDSAVYLCASSLARGGRRETQYFGPGTRLLVL.

J is TRBJ1-1 and V is TRBV23-1; no definite D call. TRBV23-1 falls under the ORF class, with uncertain function. The CDR3 has 14 residues. V was shortened by 0 bases and J by 10 bases, with 15 bases between the two germline ends. Written as DNA, the CDR3 is TGCGCCAGCAGTCAATCCAGTATGGTCTTTGGAGCTTTCTTT. Translating it yields CASSQSSMVFGAFF.

For this clonotype: A much bigger clone sits one base away, suggesting this may be a read error. The V call is TRBV7-9, the J call TRBJ2-2, with TRBD1 matching over 7 bases. The CDR3 runs 16 residues. Germline V lookup: CDR1 SEHNR, CDR2 FQNEAQ (reference sequence). CDR3 sequence: CASRSRTGTNTVELFF. The DNA of the CDR3 is TGTGCCAGCAGGAGTAGGACAGGAACGAACACCGTGGAGCTGTTTTTT.

The rearrangement joins TRBV25-1 to TRBJ1-5; TRBD1 is a possible D gene (5 bases). CDR1 is MGHDK and CDR2 is SYGVNS in the germline V gene. The CDR3 has 14 amino acids. Between the trimmed V and J ends, which lost 2 bases and 9 bases, there was a span of 14 bases. The CDR3 DNA sequence: TGTGCCAGCAGTGAAGGGACGGGTCAATCGCCCCAGCATTTT. It codes for CASSEGTGQSPQHF.

This clonotype was seen many times. J is TRBJ1-3 and V is TRBV28; possibly TRBD1 for D (5 bases). The V end was cut by 5 bases, the J end by 8 bases, with 19 bases between. Germline values: CDR1 MDHEN, CDR2 SYDVKM. There are 15 residues in the CDR3. Written as DNA, the CDR3 is TGTGCCAGCAGTAGGGACCAGTTCAGCCGCGACACCATATATTTT. It translates to CASSRDQFSRDTIYF. Based on the CDR3 plus reference TRBV28 and TRBJ1-3, the full variable domain is DVKVTQSSRYLVKRTGEKVFLECVQDMDHENMFWYRQDPGLGLRLIYFSYDVKMKEKGDIPEGYSVSREKKERFSLILESASTNQTSMYLCASSRDQFSRDTIYFGEGSWLTVV.

Only a few counts were recorded for this clonotype. J is TRBJ1-1 and V is TRBV5-6; D is undetermined. Trimming took 3 bases from V and 0 from J, leaving 18 bases between them. Germline lookup yields CDR1 SGHDT and CDR2 YYEEEE. This CDR3 is 17 amino acids long. The CDR3 bases are TGTGCCAGCAGCTCCCCGGGGAGCAGAACCATGAACACTGAAGCTTTCTTT. It specifies CASSSPGSRTMNTEAFF.